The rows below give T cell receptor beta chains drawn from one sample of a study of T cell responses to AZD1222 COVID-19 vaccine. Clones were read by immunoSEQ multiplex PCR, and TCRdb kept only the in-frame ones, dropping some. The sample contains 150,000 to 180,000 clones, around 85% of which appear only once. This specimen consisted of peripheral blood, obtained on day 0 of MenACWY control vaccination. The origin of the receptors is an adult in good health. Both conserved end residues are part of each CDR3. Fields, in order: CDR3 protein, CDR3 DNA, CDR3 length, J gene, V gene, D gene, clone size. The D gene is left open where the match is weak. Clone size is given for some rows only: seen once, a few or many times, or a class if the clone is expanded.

cdr3_aa: CASSSPGRALLKDTQYF; cdr3_nt: TGTGCCAGCAGTTCTCCTGGCAGGGCCCTTTTAAAAGATACGCAGTATTTT; cdr3_length: 17; j_call: TRBJ2-3; v_call: TRBV6-2/TRBV6-3; d_call: -; clone_size: once
cdr3_aa: CATSRDRGTGDPNEQFF; cdr3_nt: TGTGCCACCAGCAGAGATCGAGGGACAGGGGATCCCAATGAGCAGTTCTTC; cdr3_length: 17; j_call: TRBJ2-1; v_call: TRBV15; d_call: TRBD1; clone_size: -
cdr3_aa: CAARGLNTEAFF; cdr3_nt: TGTGCGGCACGGGGATTGAACACTGAAGCTTTCTTT; cdr3_length: 12; j_call: TRBJ1-1; v_call: TRBV28; d_call: -; clone_size: -
cdr3_aa: CASSLGQSNEQFF; cdr3_nt: TGTGCCAGCAGCTTGGGGCAGTCCAATGAGCAGTTCTTC; cdr3_length: 13; j_call: TRBJ2-1; v_call: TRBV5-4; d_call: -; clone_size: -
cdr3_aa: CASSLGGVQETQYF; cdr3_nt: TGTGCCAGCAGCTTAGGAGGGGTCCAAGAGACCCAGTACTTC; cdr3_length: 14; j_call: TRBJ2-5; v_call: TRBV7-9; d_call: -; clone_size: -
cdr3_aa: CASSLRRSSTDTQYF; cdr3_nt: TGTGCCAGCAGCTTAAGGCGGAGTAGCACAGATACGCAGTATTTT; cdr3_length: 15; j_call: TRBJ2-3; v_call: TRBV7-8; d_call: -; clone_size: -
cdr3_aa: CASSLSPGHVATGELFF; cdr3_nt: TGTGCCAGCAGTTTATCCCCGGGACACGTAGCCACCGGGGAGCTGTTTTTT; cdr3_length: 17; j_call: TRBJ2-2; v_call: TRBV27; d_call: -; clone_size: -
cdr3_aa: CASSSETTSTDTQYF; cdr3_nt: TGTGCCAGCAGTTCGGAGACAACTAGCACAGATACGCAGTATTTT; cdr3_length: 15; j_call: TRBJ2-3; v_call: TRBV2; d_call: -; clone_size: -
cdr3_aa: CASSLGRGRAKNTEAFF; cdr3_nt: TGCGCCAGCAGCTTGGGGAGGGGCAGGGCGAAGAACACTGAAGCTTTCTTT; cdr3_length: 17; j_call: TRBJ1-1; v_call: TRBV5-1; d_call: -; clone_size: -
cdr3_aa: CASSFPPPGAGQPDTQYF; cdr3_nt: TGTGCCAGCAGCTTCCCCCCCCCGGGGGCCGGGCAGCCAGATACGCAGTATTTT; cdr3_length: 18; j_call: TRBJ2-3; v_call: TRBV5-5; d_call: -; clone_size: -
cdr3_aa: CASSGDSLNSYEQYF; cdr3_nt: TGTGCCAGCAGTGGGGACAGCTTAAACTCCTACGAGCAGTACTTC; cdr3_length: 15; j_call: TRBJ2-7; v_call: TRBV28; d_call: TRBD1; clone_size: -
cdr3_aa: CASSLGTANNEKLFF; cdr3_nt: TGTGCCAGCAGCTTAGGGACAGCGAATAATGAAAAACTGTTTTTT; cdr3_length: 15; j_call: TRBJ1-4; v_call: TRBV11-2; d_call: -; clone_size: -
cdr3_aa: CASSYETFREQFF; cdr3_nt: TGTGCCAGCAGTTACGAGACTTTCCGTGAGCAGTTCTTC; cdr3_length: 13; j_call: TRBJ2-1; v_call: TRBV6-2/TRBV6-3; d_call: -; clone_size: -
cdr3_aa: CASSPNPGTEAFF; cdr3_nt: TGTGCCAGCTCACCAAATCCGGGCACTGAAGCTTTCTTT; cdr3_length: 13; j_call: TRBJ1-1; v_call: TRBV18; d_call: -; clone_size: -
cdr3_aa: CASSQDLRGGEAFF; cdr3_nt: TGCGCCAGCAGCCAAGATTTGCGCGGGGGTGAAGCTTTCTTT; cdr3_length: 14; j_call: TRBJ1-1; v_call: TRBV4-3; d_call: -; clone_size: -
cdr3_aa: CASSQDGNYGYTF; cdr3_nt: TGTGCCAGCAGCCAGGACGGTAACTATGGCTACACCTTC; cdr3_length: 13; j_call: TRBJ1-2; v_call: TRBV7-9; d_call: -; clone_size: -
cdr3_aa: CASSLALTVHTSGNNNEQFF; cdr3_nt: TGTGCCAGCAGCTTAGCCTTGACAGTCCACACTAGCGGGAACAACAATGAGCAGTTCTTC; cdr3_length: 20; j_call: TRBJ2-1; v_call: TRBV11-3; d_call: TRBD2; clone_size: -
cdr3_aa: CASSGRDRGVGETQYF; cdr3_nt: TGTGCCAGCAGCGGGAGGGACAGGGGGGTAGGAGAGACCCAGTACTTC; cdr3_length: 16; j_call: TRBJ2-5; v_call: TRBV5-4; d_call: TRBD1; clone_size: -
cdr3_aa: CAWSRQGLNNEQFF; cdr3_nt: TGTGCCTGGAGTCGACAGGGTTTGAACAATGAGCAGTTCTTC; cdr3_length: 14; j_call: TRBJ2-1; v_call: TRBV30; d_call: TRBD1; clone_size: -
cdr3_aa: CAWSVRREGNEQFF; cdr3_nt: TGTGCCTGGAGTGTACGGCGGGAGGGAAATGAGCAGTTCTTC; cdr3_length: 14; j_call: TRBJ2-1; v_call: TRBV30; d_call: TRBD2; clone_size: -
cdr3_aa: CASSLIAGVVNEQFF; cdr3_nt: TGTGCCAGCAGTTTAATAGCGGGAGTCGTCAATGAGCAGTTCTTC; cdr3_length: 15; j_call: TRBJ2-1; v_call: TRBV27; d_call: TRBD2; clone_size: -
cdr3_aa: CASSPSGTNEQYF; cdr3_nt: TGTGCCAGCAGCCCCTCCGGGACGAACGAGCAGTACTTC; cdr3_length: 13; j_call: TRBJ2-7; v_call: TRBV6-2/TRBV6-3; d_call: -; clone_size: -
cdr3_aa: CASSQGLLYEQYF; cdr3_nt: TGCGCCAGCAGCCAAGGGCTCCTATACGAGCAGTACTTC; cdr3_length: 13; j_call: TRBJ2-7; v_call: TRBV4-3; d_call: -; clone_size: -
cdr3_aa: CASSVGQGSGNTIYF; cdr3_nt: TGCGCCAGCAGCGTGGGACAGGGCTCTGGAAACACCATATATTTT; cdr3_length: 15; j_call: TRBJ1-3; v_call: TRBV5-1; d_call: TRBD1; clone_size: -
cdr3_aa: CASRNQGGGYTF; cdr3_nt: TGTGCCAGCAGGAATCAGGGGGGTGGCTACACCTTC; cdr3_length: 12; j_call: TRBJ1-2; v_call: TRBV11-2; d_call: TRBD1; clone_size: -
cdr3_aa: CASSIGGGRNYGYTF; cdr3_nt: TGTGCCAGCAGCATTGGAGGGGGCAGGAACTATGGCTACACCTTC; cdr3_length: 15; j_call: TRBJ1-2; v_call: TRBV6-5; d_call: TRBD1; clone_size: -
cdr3_aa: CASSPKGVLGEKLFF; cdr3_nt: TGTGCCAGCAGCCCCAAAGGGGTACTAGGTGAAAAACTGTTTTTT; cdr3_length: 15; j_call: TRBJ1-4; v_call: TRBV7-9; d_call: -; clone_size: -
cdr3_aa: CASSMTVWGAIGRANTEAFF; cdr3_nt: TGTGCCAGTAGTATGACAGTATGGGGGGCCATAGGGAGGGCGAACACTGAAGCTTTCTTT; cdr3_length: 20; j_call: TRBJ1-1; v_call: TRBV19; d_call: -; clone_size: -
cdr3_aa: CASSDTANYGYTF; cdr3_nt: TGTGCCAGCAGTGATACAGCCAACTATGGCTACACCTTC; cdr3_length: 13; j_call: TRBJ1-2; v_call: TRBV2; d_call: -; clone_size: -
cdr3_aa: CASSLLGHQPQHF; cdr3_nt: TGTGCCAGCAGTTTACTGGGGCATCAGCCCCAGCATTTT; cdr3_length: 13; j_call: TRBJ1-5; v_call: TRBV27; d_call: -; clone_size: -
cdr3_aa: CASSFLDRFYGYTF; cdr3_nt: TGTGCCAGCAGCTTTCTGGACAGGTTCTATGGCTACACCTTC; cdr3_length: 14; j_call: TRBJ1-2; v_call: TRBV7-9; d_call: TRBD1; clone_size: -
cdr3_aa: CASSFGQGGGNTIYF; cdr3_nt: TGTGCCAGCAGTTTCGGACAGGGCGGTGGAAACACCATATATTTT; cdr3_length: 15; j_call: TRBJ1-3; v_call: TRBV27; d_call: TRBD1; clone_size: -
cdr3_aa: CASTLLAYNSPLHF; cdr3_nt: TGTGCCAGTACCCTTTTGGCCTATAATTCACCCCTCCACTTT; cdr3_length: 14; j_call: TRBJ1-6; v_call: TRBV19; d_call: -; clone_size: -
cdr3_aa: CASSTGLAGAGANVLTF; cdr3_nt: TGTGCCAGCAGCACGGGACTAGCGGGAGCCGGGGCCAACGTCCTGACTTTC; cdr3_length: 17; j_call: TRBJ2-6; v_call: TRBV11-3; d_call: TRBD2; clone_size: -
cdr3_aa: CASSLDRIGDGGYEQYF; cdr3_nt: TGTGCCAGCAGCTTAGATCGGATAGGGGACGGAGGCTACGAGCAGTACTTC; cdr3_length: 17; j_call: TRBJ2-7; v_call: TRBV11-3; d_call: -; clone_size: few